This T cell receptor (beta chain) was sequenced in a study of regulatory T cells in long-lasting Graves disease. Concerning this clonotype: This could be a read error, since a much larger clone is one nucleotide away.

Germline assignment: CDR1 SGHVS and CDR2 FQNEAQ. The CDR3 extends over 15 amino acids. The time point: newly diagnosed GD, antithyroid drugs for less than 3 months. Construction of the TCR library relied on RNA isolated from PBMCs. To make TCR beta libraries, researchers used iRepertoire HTBI primers and Arm-PCR of CDR3 regions. TCRdb called the multiplex PCR reads again in MiXCR, with one record for every CDR3 protein. The sample consists of approximately 470,000 distinct CDR3 sequences, 15% to 20% of them appearing once. This sample also belongs to another study, concerning T cells in Graves' hyperthyroidism and ophthalmopathy. As reported in that work: Patients aged 18 to 65 with hyperthyroidism were newly diagnosed, with duration under 2 months.

This TCR derives from a man aged 35 to 55 with Graves disease. Material: peripheral blood mononuclear cells (PBMCs), obtained at new diagnosis, from a patient treated with antithyroid drugs. The chain combines TRBV7-8 with TRBJ2-1; possibly TRBD1 or TRBD2 for D (5 bases each). CDR3 nucleotide sequence: TGTGCCAGCAGCTTTGGGGGAGTGACGGTTGAGGAGCAGCTCTTC. The encoded protein is CASSFGGVTVEEQLF.